The 32 T cell receptor beta chains below were found in one sample sequenced in a study of CD8+ T cells in alopecia areata. Investigators isolated RNA and reverse transcribed it into cDNA to act as the sequencing template. Method: immunoSEQ multiplex PCR; TCRdb's copy keeps in-frame clones and lacks some. The sample contains around 120,000 clones, around 50% of which appear only once. Sequencing used NKG2D-low CD8+ T cells sorted from blood. All receptors derive from a human donor with alopecia areata.

With respect to this clone: Germline is not matched at one junction end, which may reflect a read error. The chain joins TRBV30 to TRBJ2-3; TRBD2 matches at 7 bases. The germline CDR1 and CDR2 sequences are GTSNPN and SVGIG (reference sequence). The CDR3 extends over 11 amino acids. The CDR3 DNA reads as TGCGGCCTAGCGGCCACAGATACGCAGTATTTT. It is translated as CGLAATDTQYF. The whole variable domain, remainder taken from reference TRBV30 and TRBJ2-3, is SQTIHQWPATLVQPVGSPLSLECTVEGTSNPNLYWYRQAAGRGLQLLFYSVGIGQISSEVPQNLSASRPQDRQFILSSKKLLLSDSGFYLCGLAATDTQYFGPGTRLTVL.

This chain connects TRBV29-1 to TRBJ1-2; D is unresolved. The V end lost 6 bases, the J end lost 8 bases, and 16 bases lay between the germline ends. This CDR3 has 12 amino acids. Per the germline V gene, CDR1 is SQVTM and CDR2 is ANQGSEA. DNA for the CDR3: TGCAGCGTGGATCTCCCCGGCGGGGGCTACACCTTC. This sequence encodes CSVDLPGGGYTF.

The chain carries TRBV10-3 and TRBJ2-1; a possible D gene is TRBD2 (6 bases). CDR3 size: 13 residues. Germline assignment: CDR1 ENHRY and CDR2 SYGVKD. The V and J ends lost 5 bases and 7 bases respectively, with 12 bases between them. The CDR3 DNA follows: TGTGCCATCAGTAGCGGGTTAGCTAATGAGCAGTTCTTC. As protein: CAISSGLANEQFF.

This clone was picked up a small number of times. The rearrangement joins TRBV29-1 to TRBJ2-2; D gene uncertain. Germline CDR1 SQVTM, CDR2 ANQGSEA. The V gene lost 2 bases and the J gene lost 5 bases, with 15 bases spanning the gap. This CDR3 comprises 15 residues. The CDR3 DNA follows: TGCAGCGTTGAACCTCCGGAGCTCCAAACCGGGGAGCTGTTTTTT. Amino acids: CSVEPPELQTGELFF.

V is TRBV11-2 and J is TRBJ2-3; D gene ambiguous. This CDR3 comprises 13 residues. Trimming took off 1 base at V and 6 bases at J, with 8 bases between the two ends. CDR1 is SGHAT and CDR2 is FQNNGV in the germline V gene. CDR3 protein: CASSLGSPDTQYF. In DNA, the CDR3 is TGTGCCAGCAGCTTAGGTTCTCCGGATACGCAGTATTTT.

This chain connects TRBV30 to TRBJ1-4; tentatively, D is TRBD1 (6 bases). The V end was cut by 3 bases, the J end by 0 bases, with 8 bases between. CDR3 size: 14 residues. Germline CDR1 GTSNPN, CDR2 SVGIG (reference sequence). Here the CDR3 DNA reads TGTGCCTGGAGGAGACAGGCAACTAATGAAAAACTGTTTTTT. This gives the protein CAWRRQATNEKLFF. Drawing the rest from reference TRBV30 and TRBJ1-4, the complete variable domain is SQTIHQWPATLVQPVGSPLSLECTVEGTSNPNLYWYRQAAGRGLQLLFYSVGIGQISSEVPQNLSASRPQDRQFILSSKKLLLSDSGFYLCAWRRQATNEKLFFGSGTQLSVL.

The chain carries TRBV2 and TRBJ1-5; a possible D gene is TRBD1 (6 bases). The CDR3 runs to 14 residues. The V gene lost 1 base and the J gene lost 7 bases, with 11 bases spanning the gap. The germline V gene encodes CDR1 SNHLY and CDR2 FYNNEI. The CDR3 nucleotides are TGTGCCAGCAGTGAAGGCGGGGGCTTGCAGCCCCAGCATTTT. Protein product: CASSEGGGLQPQHF.

V is TRBV14 and J is TRBJ1-1; no reliable D call. Germline V lookup: CDR1 SGHDN, CDR2 FVKESK. V lost 4 bases and J lost 7, with 13 bases in between. The CDR3 consists of 13 residues. The CDR3: CASSLTQSGEAFF. CDR3 bases: TGTGCCAGCAGCCTGACTCAGTCTGGTGAAGCTTTCTTT.

The V gene is TRBV5-6, the J gene TRBJ1-6; a possible D gene is TRBD1 (5 bases). The germline V gene encodes CDR1 SGHDT and CDR2 YYEEEE. Trimming took 3 bases from V and 8 from J, leaving 9 bases between them. This CDR3 region has 13 residues. For the CDR3, the DNA is TGTGCCAGCAGCTCGGGGACCCATTCACCCCTCCACTTT. Amino acid sequence: CASSSGTHSPLHF.

This clone showed up just a few times. This chain uses TRBV19 with TRBJ2-7, with D unresolved. From germline, CDR1 is LNHDA and CDR2 SQIVND (reference sequence). The CDR3 length is 12 residues. With 5 bases removed from V and 2 bases from J, the gap between germline ends came to 7 bases. The CDR3 DNA sequence: TGTGCCAGTAGTGGTCCTACCTACGAGCAGTACTTC. Protein product: CASSGPTYEQYF.

There are a few counts of this clone. This chain connects TRBV9 to TRBJ2-3; D unresolved. Trimming stripped 1 base from V and 0 bases from J, with 12 bases between. CDR1 is SGDLS and CDR2 is YYNGEE in the germline V gene. This CDR3 is 16 amino acids long. CDR3 region: CASSVFSNPSTDTQYF. The DNA for the CDR3 is TGTGCCAGCAGCGTATTCTCCAACCCTAGCACAGATACGCAGTATTTT.

This clone was seen more than once but under ten times. This sequence joins TRBV28 and TRBJ2-3; D unresolved. The V end was cut by 7 bases, the J end by 6 bases, with 20 bases between. This CDR3 has 15 amino acids. In germline, CDR1 is MDHEN, CDR2 SYDVKM. The CDR3 protein is CASTQEGFSADTQYF. The CDR3 bases are TGTGCCAGCACCCAAGAAGGATTCTCCGCCGATACGCAGTATTTT.

This chain joins TRBV29-1 and TRBJ2-5; no clear D. The better agreement between TRBJ2-7 and the DNA end casts doubt on the J call. Germline V gives CDR1 SQVTM, CDR2 ANQGSEA. The CDR3 loop spans 16 amino acids. The CDR3 nucleotides read TGCAGCGTTGAAGATCGGAGCTTGAAGGTGAACAACGAGCAGTACTTC. Protein: CSVEDRSLKVNNEQYF.

Worth noting for this clone: This same CDR3 is encoded by further DNA sequences in the sample. The chain is built from TRBV29-1 and TRBJ2-7, with D possibly matching TRBD1 (7 bases). Trimming cost V 1 base and J 0 bases, with 10 bases left between them. CDR1 and CDR2 (germline): SQVTM, ANQGSEA. This CDR3 has 14 amino acids. This chain's CDR3 is CSVEGQGGSYEQYF. The CDR3 DNA follows: TGCAGCGTTGAAGGACAGGGAGGCTCCTACGAGCAGTACTTC.

This clone turned up a few times. The V gene is TRBV29-1, the J gene TRBJ2-7; D is perhaps TRBD2 (7 bases). The CDR3 length is 14 residues. From germline, CDR1 is SQVTM and CDR2 ANQGSEA. Deletions cut 7 bases from V and 2 bases from J, with 18 bases between. The CDR3 spells CSAEGGGEAYEQYF. CDR3 bases: TGCAGCGCCGAAGGGGGAGGGGAGGCCTACGAGCAGTACTTC.

In regard to this clone: This specimen includes other DNA sequences encoding the same CDR3. The V and J genes are TRBV29-1 and TRBJ2-7; TRBD1 is a possible D gene (5 bases). Trimming shortened V by 4 bases and J by 6 bases, and 13 bases separated the two germline ends. The CDR3 is 12 amino acids. CDR1 SQVTM and CDR2 ANQGSEA come from the germline V gene. The CDR3 sequence is CSVAGPQGEQYF. The CDR3 DNA reads TGCAGCGTTGCCGGGCCGCAGGGCGAGCAGTACTTC.

In this sample, this clone turned up a few times. This rearrangement joins TRBV29-1 to TRBJ1-1, with a weak D call TRBD1 (5 bases). The V end was cut by 6 bases, the J end by 5 bases, with 10 bases between. CDR1 and CDR2 from the germline V gene are SQVTM and ANQGSEA. The CDR3 length is 11 residues. Here the CDR3 reads CSVDTGTEAFF. The CDR3 DNA follows: TGCAGCGTGGACACCGGGACTGAAGCTTTCTTT.

This clone was seen only a few times. The CDR3 here is CSVRLNTGELFF. The DNA for the CDR3 is TGCAGCGTTCGTCTAAACACCGGGGAGCTGTTTTTT. The chain recombines TRBV29-1 with TRBJ2-2; D remains ambiguous. This CDR3 region has 12 residues. Germline V gene data show CDR1 as SQVTM and CDR2 as ANQGSEA. V lost 5 bases and J lost 2, with 6 bases in between.

Written as DNA, the CDR3 is TGCGCCAGCAGCCAAGAATGGACTATCCTGGACTATGAGCAGTTCTTC. Translation gives CASSQEWTILDYEQFF. This sequence joins TRBV4-1 and TRBJ2-1, with D perhaps matching TRBD2 (6 bases). Germline V gives CDR1 MGHRA, CDR2 YSYEKL. Trimming took 0 bases from V and 8 from J, leaving 17 bases between them. The CDR3 runs 16 residues.

J is TRBJ2-1 and V is TRBV9; TRBD2 matches 7 bases. Losses at the gene ends were 0 bases for V and 7 bases for J; bases not matched to a gene: 10. The germline V gene has CDR1 SGDLS and CDR2 YYNGEE. CDR3 size: 16 residues. The DNA for the CDR3 is TGTGCCAGCAGCGTAGGAGATACTAGCGCTTCGAATGAGCAGTTCTTC. Translated, it gives CASSVGDTSASNEQFF.

The chain links TRBV13 to TRBJ2-1; TRBD2 matches at 9 bases. CDR1 PRHDT and CDR2 FYEKMQ come from the germline V gene (reference sequence). The CDR3 has 13 residues. V lost 8 bases to trimming and J lost 5 bases; unmatched junction nucleotides: 4. CDR3 amino acids: CASEGGGDNEQFF. CDR3 nucleotides: TGTGCCAGCGAAGGCGGGGGGGACAATGAGCAGTTCTTC.

This chain joins TRBV30 and TRBJ2-2; D possibly corresponds to TRBD2 (6 bases). V shed 6 bases and J shed 4 bases, with 12 bases lying between them. In germline, CDR1 is GTSNPN, CDR2 SVGIG (reference sequence). The CDR3 runs 13 residues. The CDR3 DNA reads as TGTGCCTGTGATCCGGAGGGCACCGGGGAGCTGTTTTTT. This encodes CACDPEGTGELFF. The whole variable domain, remainder taken from reference TRBV30 and TRBJ2-2, is SQTIHQWPATLVQPVGSPLSLECTVEGTSNPNLYWYRQAAGRGLQLLFYSVGIGQISSEVPQNLSASRPQDRQFILSSKKLLLSDSGFYLCACDPEGTGELFFGEGSRLTVL.

The chain couples TRBV2 to TRBJ1-2; D possibly corresponds to TRBD1 (5 bases). This CDR3 has 15 amino acids. CDR1 is SNHLY and CDR2 is FYNNEI in the germline V gene. V lost 2 bases and J 4 bases, leaving 14 bases between the germline ends. The CDR3 bases are TGTGCCAGCAGTGAACGGGTGGGGGAGTTCTATGGCTACACCTTC. It specifies CASSERVGEFYGYTF.

V gene TRBV2 combines with J gene TRBJ2-7, with 8 bases identical to TRBD1. Germline V CDR1 and CDR2: SNHLY, FYNNEI. The CDR3 consists of 13 residues. With 9 bases clipped from V and 6 bases from J, the junction kept 10 bases outside the gene matches. CDR3: CASWDRRLLEQYF. The CDR3 nucleotides read TGTGCCAGTTGGGACAGGAGGTTGCTCGAGCAGTACTTC.

This chain joins TRBV29-1 and TRBJ2-5; 10 bases are a match to TRBD1. Per germline, CDR1 SQVTM and CDR2 ANQGSEA. V lost 7 bases, J lost 4 bases, and 9 bases stayed unmatched. The CDR3 length is 14 residues. The CDR3 DNA is TGCAGCGCCTTGACAGGGGGCTCGGGAGAGACCCAGTACTTC. Translated, it gives CSALTGGSGETQYF.

The V call is TRBV9, the J call TRBJ2-7; tentatively, D is TRBD1 (5 bases). Germline values: CDR1 SGDLS, CDR2 YYNGEE. The CDR3 totals 14 residues. V dropped 2 bases and J dropped 0 bases, with 9 bases sitting between them. CDR3 nucleotide sequence: TGTGCCAGCAGCGTTGGCAGGGTCTCCTACGAGCAGTACTTC. Amino acids: CASSVGRVSYEQYF. Full variable domain (remainder filled in from reference TRBV9 and TRBJ2-7): DSGVTQTPKHLITATGQRVTLRCSPRSGDLSVYWYQQSLDQGLQFLIQYYNGEERAKGNILERFSAQQFPDLHSELNLSSLELGDSALYFCASSVGRVSYEQYFGPGTRLTVT.

The rearrangement links TRBV27 to TRBJ2-1; 8 nucleotides match TRBD2. The CDR3 is 16 amino acids. Germline V lookup: CDR1 MNHEY, CDR2 SMNVEV (reference sequence). With 0 bases clipped from V and 5 bases from J, the junction kept 6 bases outside the gene matches. CDR3 sequence reads: CASSLSSRGGNNEQFF. CDR3 bases: TGTGCCAGCAGTTTATCCTCTCGGGGGGGGAACAATGAGCAGTTCTTC.

The chain joins TRBV29-1 to TRBJ2-7; 8 bases fit TRBD1. CDR1 SQVTM and CDR2 ANQGSEA come from the germline V gene. Trimming at V came to 7 bases and at J to 5 bases, leaving 16 bases not matched to a gene. The CDR3 has 15 amino acids. CDR3 region: CSAILPGQASHEQYF. CDR3 DNA sequence: TGCAGCGCCATACTCCCGGGACAGGCATCCCACGAGCAGTACTTC.

The J gene is TRBJ2-7, the V gene TRBV6-5; 9 bases agree with TRBD2. This CDR3 is built from 12 residues. Germline V CDR1 and CDR2: MNHEY, SVGAGI. The V gene end was trimmed by 8 bases and the J gene end by 4 bases; junction bases not matched to a gene: 3. CDR3 sequence: CASARGGYEQYF. The CDR3, as DNA: TGTGCCAGCGCGCGGGGGGGGTACGAGCAGTACTTC.

This clone was seen only a few times. V gene TRBV7-9 combines with J gene TRBJ2-7; D not resolved. The CDR3 has 14 residues. Trimming pared 1 base from V and 3 bases from J, leaving 10 bases between. CDR1 and CDR2 (germline): SEHNR, FQNEAQ (reference sequence). The CDR3 DNA follows: TGTGCCAGCAGCTTAGAGGACGGAGACTACGAGCAGTACTTC. This encodes CASSLEDGDYEQYF.

The genes are TRBV9 and TRBJ2-1; 7 bases are shared with TRBD1. CDR3 length: 15 residues. Germline V CDR1 and CDR2: SGDLS, YYNGEE. V dropped 0 bases and J dropped 4; count of bases not matched to a gene: 4. The CDR3 sequence is CASSVEGAGYNEQFF. The DNA for the CDR3 is TGTGCCAGCAGCGTAGAGGGGGCAGGATACAATGAGCAGTTCTTC.

The chain couples TRBV9 to TRBJ2-2; D uncertain. CDR3 length: 12 amino acids. The V gene's germline CDR1 is SGDLS and CDR2 YYNGEE. V was trimmed by 4 bases and J by 6 bases, leaving 7 bases between them. The CDR3 DNA is TGTGCCAGCAGCCCAGTATCCGGGGAGCTGTTTTTT. Its translation is CASSPVSGELFF.